The source of this TCR beta chain is a study of blood T cell repertoires in COVID-19 (dated by TCRdb to about 2020). For the wider study: Samples from collaborators originated in the United States, Italy and Spain and spanned both the acute and convalescent phases of COVID-19. Deeply sampled blood TCRbeta repertoires from subjects exposed to, actively infected with, or recovered from COVID-19 were included in the dataset. HLA class I and class II types, where available, came from metadata supplied by the sample provider rather than from assay-based typing. The repertoires were released in a freely available public database intended as a resource for research on the immune response to SARS-CoV-2. A de-identified subject ID, COVID-19 status, age in years and sex were almost always included in the sample metadata. The samples were drawn from two sources: the first 160 participants of the ongoing ImmuneRACE study, and 1,200 or so subjects contributed by 6 global collaborators. The material from the prospective study consisted of cDNA or gDNA derived from T cells, B-cell-depleted T cells, or PBMCs.

The CDR3 has 18 amino acids, counting the end cysteine and phenylalanine. The entry retains the CDR3 DNA only, 54 bases that are in frame from base 1. The germline V gene yields SGHAT for CDR1 and FQNNGV for CDR2. V is reduced by 1 base and J by 0 bases, leaving a spacing of 16 bases between them. Summary of the overall study and its limitations: Clinical and demographic metadata were provided uncurated, with the amount varying by source and participant.

Each collaborating institution followed its own protocols to collect whole blood in K2EDTA tubes. For TCRbeta analysis, collaborators shipped samples as frozen whole blood, isolated PBMCs, or DNA extracted from either of those sample types. TCRbeta CDR3 regions were amplified from genomic DNA by means of the immunoSEQ Assay, a bias-controlled multiplex PCR. From the authors' description of their analysis: Nucleated cell counts per sample were estimated from amplification of reference gene primers within the assay. To quantify the absolute abundance of each unique TCRbeta CDR3 rearrangement, sequence reads were collapsed and filtered. For each sample, productive Simpson clonality was calculated as the square root of Simpson's diversity index over productive rearrangements. The clones in this table, taken by TCRdb from immuneACCESS, are in-frame only. Not every clone is retained; where verified, under half of the shortfall comes from an unresolved V gene, and the cause of the rest is unknown. D and trimming come from the DNA, and the V and J calls and clone size come from that table. The sample table holds 210,000 or so clones, of which around 88% were seen once. The top ten hold about 1.5% of the sample.

In regard to this clone: The antigen it binds to is not known. Base qualities are not at hand, and no much larger clone is one base apart.

This receptor was taken from a man younger than 35 with active or convalescent COVID-19. The V and J genes are TRBV11-2 and TRBJ2-1, with TRBD2 perhaps the D gene, on 6 matching bases. Sample: peripheral blood. Here the CDR3 is given as CASSLVSWAGFSYNEQFF. The nucleotides are TGTGCCAGCAGCTTAGTTTCTTGGGCGGGATTCTCCTACAATGAGCAGTTCTTC.